These 9 T cell receptor beta chains were all obtained from the same sample, sequenced in a study of T cells after yellow fever vaccination. Via MiXCR, TCRdb re-called the 5' RACE reads, giving one row per CDR3 protein. Altogether 400,000 or so distinct CDR3 sequences are present, roughly 20% being singletons, with the ten largest covering 15% to 20%. The specimen was PBMCs, collected before the yellow fever booster vaccination. Receptors originate from a young man who received the YFV17D yellow fever vaccine.

The V gene is TRBV4-3, the J gene TRBJ2-6; D call uncertain. Germline V gene data show CDR1 as LGHNA and CDR2 as YSLEER. The CDR3 is 15 amino acids. Trimming stripped 8 bases from V and 4 bases from J, with 15 bases between. In DNA form, the CDR3 reads TGCGCCAGCCCCCCGCTCCGGAGAGGGGCCAACGTCCTGACTTTC. It is translated as CASPPLRRGANVLTF.

This clonotype was recorded at least ten times. The chain has TRBV29-1 and TRBJ2-7; the D gene could be TRBD1 or TRBD2 (5 bases each). The length of the CDR3 is 13 residues. Trimming removed 8 bases at V and 3 bases at J, with 17 bases between. Germline CDR1 is SQVTM and CDR2 is ANQGSEA. DNA for the CDR3: TGCAGCCCCGAGGGGAGACCAAACTACGAGCAGTACGTC. It codes for CSPEGRPNYEQYV.

This clonotype was seen a few times. The chain has TRBV24-1 and TRBJ2-3; 12 positions agree with TRBD2. The J segment lost 4 bases and the V segment lost 4 bases, leaving 5 bases of the junction unmatched. CDR3 length: 16 residues. The germline V gene has CDR1 KGHDR and CDR2 SFDVKD. The CDR3 reads CATSDPGTSGPDTQYF. CDR3 nucleotides: TGTGCCACCAGTGACCCCGGGACTAGCGGGCCAGATACGCAGTATTTT.

The chain joins TRBV20-1 to TRBJ2-1, with 9 positions matching TRBD2. CDR3 length equals 15 residues. The V gene end was trimmed by 4 bases and the J gene end by 2 bases; junction bases not matched to a gene: 6. Germline loops: CDR1 DFQATT, CDR2 SNEGSKA (reference sequence). The CDR3: CSAISGGSPYNEQFF. The CDR3 DNA is TGCAGTGCTATTAGCGGGGGCTCACCCTACAATGAGCAGTTCTTC.

V is TRBV7-6 and J is TRBJ2-1; no clear D gene. In germline, CDR1 is SGHVS, CDR2 FNYEAQ. Trimming removed 0 bases at V and 6 bases at J, with 15 bases between. CDR3 length equals 16 residues. The CDR3 sequence is CASSLAQKVLGNEQFF. The CDR3 nucleotides are TGTGCCAGCAGCTTAGCGCAGAAGGTTTTAGGCAATGAGCAGTTCTTC.

The V call is TRBV7-2, the J call TRBJ2-1; either TRBD1 or TRBD2 may fit D (5 bases each). Germline CDR1 SGHTA, CDR2 FQGNSA. This CDR3 has 16 residues. Between the trimmed V and J ends, which lost 5 bases and 4 bases, there was a span of 18 bases. In nucleotides, the CDR3 is TGTGCCAGCAGCCCGTTGGGTCGGGACCCTTACAATGAGCAGTTCTTC. Translated, it gives CASSPLGRDPYNEQFF.

The chain employs TRBV29-1 and TRBJ1-2; 8 bases line up with TRBD1. The CDR3 runs to 15 residues. Germline loops: CDR1 SQVTM, CDR2 ANQGSEA. V dropped 2 bases and J dropped 3; count of bases not matched to a gene: 8. CDR3 nucleotide sequence: TGCAGCGTTGAAACCCTCACAGGGGGGGACTATGGCTACACCTTC. Its protein is CSVETLTGGDYGYTF. Filled out from reference TRBV29-1 and TRBJ1-2, the complete variable domain reads SAVISQKPSRDICQRGTSLTIQCQVDSQVTMMFWYRQQPGQSLTLIATANQGSEATYESGFVIDKFPISRPNLTFSTLTVSNMSPEDSSIYLCSVETLTGGDYGYTFGSGTRLTVV.

This clonotype appeared a few times. This chain connects TRBV29-1 to TRBJ2-5, with 7 bases identical to TRBD2. V shed 1 base, J shed 0 bases, and the junction held 2 bases outside the gene matches. The CDR3 sequence is 14 residues long. Germline CDR1 reads SQVTM; CDR2 reads ANQGSEA. CDR3 amino acids: CSVEGLADQETQYF. The CDR3 DNA reads TGCAGCGTTGAAGGGCTAGCGGACCAAGAGACCCAGTACTTC.

This sequence joins TRBV18 and TRBJ2-5; D possibly matches TRBD1 or TRBD2 (5 bases each). This CDR3 region has 12 residues. V was trimmed by 8 bases and J by 5 bases, leaving 12 bases between them. Germline-derived CDR1 and CDR2 are KGHSH and LQKENI. The CDR3 coding sequence is TGTGCCAGCGGCCACGGGGCGGAGACCCAGTACTTC. This encodes CASGHGAETQYF.